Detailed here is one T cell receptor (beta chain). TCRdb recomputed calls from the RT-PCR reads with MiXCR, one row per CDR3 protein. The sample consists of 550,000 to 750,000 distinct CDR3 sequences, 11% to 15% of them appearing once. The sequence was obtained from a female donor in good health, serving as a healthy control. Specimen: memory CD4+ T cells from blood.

As DNA, the CDR3 is TGCAGTGCTGAGACTAGCGGGAGAGGCAATGAGCAGTTCTTC. Amino acids: CSAETSGRGNEQFF. J is TRBJ2-1 and V is TRBV20-1, with 12 positions matching TRBD2. Germline loops: CDR1 DFQATT, CDR2 SNEGSKA (reference sequence). This CDR3 comprises 14 residues. The J segment lost 6 bases and the V segment lost 5 bases, leaving 5 bases of the junction unmatched.